The clone carrying this T cell receptor beta chain was recorded a few times. Its antigen remains unknown. V lost 2 bases, J lost 3 bases, and 6 bases stayed unmatched. Per the germline V gene, CDR1 is SGHRS and CDR2 is YFSETQ. This CDR3 contains 15 residues. TCRdb redid the calling of the RT-PCR reads with MiXCR, one entry per CDR3 protein. The sample yields some 480,000 distinct CDR3 sequences, approximately 11% seen once. The sample is drawn from a study of response to subunit inactivated influenza vaccine. Findings and limits, study-wide: There was a suggestion from the authors that each seasonal influenza vaccination recruits few new T cells.

Sequenced material: PBMCs from blood, taken more than 35 days after vaccination. The sequence came from a man aged 50-60 years who received an inactivated influenza vaccine. The V call is TRBV5-1, the J call TRBJ2-5, with 8 bases identical to TRBD2. This CDR3 reads CASSLISGGEETQYF. The CDR3 bases are TGCGCCAGCAGCTTAATAAGCGGGGGTGAAGAGACCCAGTACTTC. Full variable domain (rest looked up from reference TRBV5-1 and TRBJ2-5): KAGVTQTPRYLIKTRGQQVTLSCSPISGHRSVSWYQQTPGQGLQFLFEYFSETQRNKGNFPGRFSGRQFSNSRSEMNVSTLELGDSALYLCASSLISGGEETQYFGPGTRLLVL.